This is a list of T cell receptor beta chains from one sample in a study of early stage breast cancer tumors. Assay: immunoSEQ multiplex PCR; the TCRdb copy retains only in-frame clones and omits some. The sample has around 20,000 clones, around four fifths seen once. Material: blood. These receptors came from a person between 65 and 80 years old with breast cancer. Each CDR3 is given with its conserved first and last residue. The D gene is left open where the match is weak. Expanded clones are given a class, and other clones once, few, many or no size at all.

clone size | J gene | D gene | V gene | CDR3 protein | CDR3 DNA
NA | TRBJ1-2 | TRBD1 | TRBV4-1 | CASSPQTGGKGYGYTF | TGCGCCAGCAGCCCCCAAACAGGGGGCAAAGGCTATGGCTACACCTTC
few | TRBJ1-2 | NA | TRBV19 | CASSMRQNYGYTF | TGTGCCAGTAGTATGAGACAGAACTATGGCTACACCTTC
NA | TRBJ2-7 | NA | TRBV2 | CASIEQPLSYEQYF | TGTGCCAGCATAGAACAGCCTCTCTCCTACGAGCAGTACTTC
NA | TRBJ1-2 | NA | TRBV6-1 | CASSEAQVSYGYTF | TGTGCCAGCAGTGAAGCGCAGGTTTCCTATGGCTACACCTTC
NA | TRBJ2-7 | TRBD1 | TRBV7-3 | CASSLRGDRGLDEQYF | TGTGCCAGCAGCTTAAGAGGCGACAGGGGGTTGGACGAGCAGTACTTC
NA | TRBJ1-1 | NA | TRBV11-2 | CASSLHFSNTEAFF | TGTGCCAGCAGCTTGCACTTTTCGAACACTGAAGCTTTCTTT
once | TRBJ2-7 | TRBD1 | TRBV6-1 | CASSRQGATYEQYF | TGTGCCAGCAGTCGGCAGGGGGCCACCTACGAGCAGTACTTC
NA | TRBJ2-7 | NA | TRBV21-1 | CASTGSSYEQYF | TGTGCCAGTACGGGGAGCTCCTACGAGCAGTACTTC
NA | TRBJ2-3 | NA | TRBV7-9 | CASSFHGTDTQYF | TGTGCCAGCAGTTTCCATGGCACAGATACGCAGTATTTT
once | TRBJ2-3 | TRBD2 | TRBV18 | CASSPTSGGDTQYF | TGTGCCAGCTCACCGACTAGCGGGGGGGATACGCAGTATTTT
once | TRBJ2-2 | TRBD1 | TRBV7-2 | CASRYRGTGELFF | TGTGCCAGCAGATACAGGGGGACCGGGGAGCTGTTTTTT
NA | TRBJ1-2 | NA | TRBV19 | CASNERTSGYTF | TGTGCCAGTAACGAAAGGACATCCGGCTACACCTTC
NA | TRBJ2-3 | TRBD2 | TRBV11-1 | CASMGGTSTDTQYF | TGTGCCAGCATGGGGGGGACTAGCACAGATACGCAGTATTTT
NA | TRBJ1-6 | TRBD1 | TRBV9 | CASSAVPGGRNNSPLHF | TGTGCCAGCAGCGCAGTCCCAGGGGGACGAAATAATTCACCCCTCCACTTT
NA | TRBJ1-5 | NA | TRBV28 | CASNSDGGGFNQPQHF | TGTGCCAGCAACTCCGACGGGGGGGGCTTCAATCAGCCCCAGCATTTT
NA | TRBJ2-2 | TRBD2 | TRBV10-3 | CAISTMTSGGARTGELFF | TGTGCCATCAGTACTATGACTAGCGGGGGGGCCCGGACCGGGGAGCTGTTTTTT
NA | TRBJ2-3 | TRBD2 | TRBV5-1 | CASSPGLAAPTDTQYF | TGCGCCAGCAGCCCGGGACTAGCGGCCCCCACAGATACGCAGTATTTT
few | TRBJ2-2 | NA | TRBV28 | CASTPDTNTGELFF | TGTGCCAGCACCCCGGACACAAACACCGGGGAGCTGTTTTTT
NA | TRBJ1-2 | TRBD1 | TRBV19 | CASSQRDRGPASYGYTF | TGTGCCAGTAGCCAAAGGGACAGGGGTCCGGCTAGCTATGGCTACACCTTC